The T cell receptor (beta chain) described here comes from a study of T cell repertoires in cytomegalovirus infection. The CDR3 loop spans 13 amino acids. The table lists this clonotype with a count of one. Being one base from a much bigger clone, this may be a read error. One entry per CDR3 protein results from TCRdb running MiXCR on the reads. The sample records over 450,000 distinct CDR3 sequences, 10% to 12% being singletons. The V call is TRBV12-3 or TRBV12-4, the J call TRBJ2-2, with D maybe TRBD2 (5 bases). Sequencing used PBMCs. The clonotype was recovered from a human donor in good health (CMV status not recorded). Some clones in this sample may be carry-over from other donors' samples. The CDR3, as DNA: TGTGCCAGCAGCGAACTAAACACCGGGGAGCAGTTTTTT. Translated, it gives CASSELNTGEQFF.